The 30 T cell receptor beta chains below come from one sample, sequenced in a study of CD8+ T cells in alopecia areata. Treatment given: oral pan-JAK inhibitor, 5-10 mg twice daily. RNA was isolated and reverse transcribed to cDNA, the sequencing template. The data were produced by immunoSEQ multiplex PCR, yet TCRdb's version contains in-frame clones alone and is incomplete. The sample holds approximately 200,000 clones, roughly three fifths seen once. The sample here was CD4+ T cells sorted from blood, taken at week 4, from a patient treated with tofacitinib. The receptors originated from a human donor with alopecia areata.

In this sample, this clone turned up a few times. The chain recombines TRBV19 with TRBJ2-3; 11 nucleotides line up with TRBD1. V trimming: 9 bases; J trimming: 6 bases; junction bases outside the gene matches: 8. Germline-derived CDR1 and CDR2 are LNHDA and SQIVND (reference sequence). The CDR3 consists of 14 residues. In DNA form, the CDR3 reads TGTGCCAGCCAGGACAGGGGGCACAGTGATACGCAGTATTTT. Protein sequence: CASQDRGHSDTQYF.

The CDR3 spells CASNLLEKAFF. Here the CDR3 DNA reads TGTGCCAGCAACCTCCTTGAGAAAGCTTTCTTT. The chain couples TRBV7-9 to TRBJ1-1; D is unclear. V lost 7 bases to trimming and J lost 9 bases, with 12 bases between them. Germline V CDR1 and CDR2: SEHNR, FQNEAQ (reference sequence). The CDR3 is made up of 11 amino acids. The whole variable domain, remainder taken from reference TRBV7-9 and TRBJ1-1, is DTGVSQNPRHKITKRGQNVTFRCDPISEHNRLYWYRQTLGQGPEFLTYFQNEAQLEKSRLLSDRFSAERPKGSFSTLEIQRTEQGDSAMYLCASNLLEKAFFGQGTRLTVV.

J is TRBJ1-6 and V is TRBV30, with D possibly matching TRBD1 (6 bases). The CDR3 runs to 13 residues. Germline loops: CDR1 GTSNPN, CDR2 SVGIG (reference sequence). Trimming cost V 5 bases and J 7 bases, with 12 bases left between them. CDR3 region: CAWDKGVNSPLHF. The CDR3 DNA reads TGTGCCTGGGACAAGGGGGTAAATTCACCCCTCCACTTT. The full variable domain, its missing parts supplied by reference TRBV30 and TRBJ1-6, is SQTIHQWPATLVQPVGSPLSLECTVEGTSNPNLYWYRQAAGRGLQLLFYSVGIGQISSEVPQNLSASRPQDRQFILSSKKLLLSDSGFYLCAWDKGVNSPLHFGNGTRLTVT.

The chain employs TRBV9 and TRBJ1-5, with a tentative D call TRBD1 (6 bases). This CDR3 spans 13 amino acids. The ends were cut back, 4 bases at V and 5 bases at J, with 10 bases in the middle. Germline V gives CDR1 SGDLS, CDR2 YYNGEE. The CDR3 here is CASSWTVDQPQHF. In nucleotides, the CDR3 is TGTGCCAGCAGCTGGACAGTCGATCAGCCCCAGCATTTT.

There are a few counts of this clone. The chain carries TRBV28 and TRBJ1-4; 10 bases map to TRBD1. Germline lookup yields CDR1 MDHEN and CDR2 SYDVKM. This CDR3 comprises 16 residues. Germline trimming cut 6 bases from V and 5 bases from J; bases unmatched to any gene: 9. CDR3 region: CASRLPAGQGNEKLFF. The CDR3 DNA sequence: TGTGCCAGCAGACTCCCCGCGGGACAGGGGAATGAAAAACTGTTTTTT.

This clone was seen a few times. Other nucleotide sequences in the sample specify the same CDR3. The chain links TRBV29-1 to TRBJ2-2; no clear D gene. V was pared by 5 bases and J by 1 base, with 5 bases between. CDR3 length: 12 amino acids. Germline assignment: CDR1 SQVTM and CDR2 ANQGSEA. As DNA, the CDR3 is TGCAGCGTTCGGAGGAACACCGGGGAGCTGTTTTTT. This sequence encodes CSVRRNTGELFF.

This sequence joins TRBV10-3 and TRBJ2-7, with D possibly being TRBD1 (6 bases). This CDR3 contains 15 residues. The V gene lost 10 bases and the J gene lost 1 base, with 20 bases spanning the gap. The germline CDR1 and CDR2 sequences are ENHRY and SYGVKD. This chain's CDR3 is CATQGPGQTSYEQYF. CDR3 in DNA: TGTGCCACACAGGGACCCGGGCAGACGTCCTACGAGCAGTACTTC.

The chain carries TRBV30 and TRBJ1-1; D possibly corresponds to TRBD1 (6 bases). Trimming stripped 4 bases from V and 1 base from J, with 10 bases between. Germline assignment: CDR1 GTSNPN and CDR2 SVGIG (reference sequence). This CDR3 is 13 amino acids long. The CDR3 coding sequence is TGTGCCTGGAACCGGGGGGCGAACACTGAAGCTTTCTTT. This translates into CAWNRGANTEAFF.

J is TRBJ2-3 and V is TRBV27; D may correspond to TRBD1 or TRBD2 (5 bases each). The CDR3 has 14 residues. Per germline, CDR1 MNHEY and CDR2 SMNVEV (reference sequence). V was shortened by 5 bases and J by 2 bases, with 11 bases between the two germline ends. The chain's CDR3 is CASSVGPFTDTQYF. The DNA of the CDR3 is TGTGCCAGCAGTGTGGGACCGTTCACAGATACGCAGTATTTT.

This clone has only a few counts. The V call is TRBV14, the J call TRBJ2-1; D is unresolved. CDR1 SGHDN and CDR2 FVKESK come from the germline V gene. The length of the CDR3 is 13 residues. Trimming shortened V by 3 bases and J by 10 bases, and 13 bases separated the two germline ends. The CDR3 DNA reads as TGTGCCAGCAGCCATTACACGGCGCAGGAGCAGTTCTTC. It yields the protein CASSHYTAQEQFF.

This clone was recorded once. V is TRBV2 and J is TRBJ1-1; D is perhaps TRBD1 (6 bases). The V gene lost 5 bases and the J gene lost 7 bases, with 11 bases spanning the gap. The CDR3 has 12 amino acids. From germline, CDR1 is SNHLY and CDR2 FYNNEI. The CDR3 DNA sequence: TGTGCCAGCAGTCGGGACAACCATGAAGCTTTCTTT. Translated, it gives CASSRDNHEAFF.

The chain employs TRBV4-2 and TRBJ1-2; D gene ambiguous. V was shortened by 0 bases and J by 2 bases, with 7 bases between the two germline ends. This CDR3 comprises 14 residues. Germline-derived CDR1 and CDR2 are LGHNA and YNFKEQ. CDR3 nucleotides: TGTGCCAGCAGCCAAGACCGCAGCAACTATGGCTACACCTTC. This gives the protein CASSQDRSNYGYTF.

J is TRBJ2-6 and V is TRBV18; D remains ambiguous. CDR1 is KGHSH and CDR2 is LQKENI in the germline V gene. The CDR3 length is 16 residues. Trimming removed 3 bases from V and 2 bases from J, with 11 bases in between. The CDR3 nucleotides are TGTGCCAGCTCACCTGGGATTGCCGCTGGGGCCAACGTCCTGACTTTC. Translation: CASSPGIAAGANVLTF. Full variable domain (missing parts from reference TRBV18 and TRBJ2-6): NAGVMQNPRHLVRRRGQEARLRCSPMKGHSHVYWYRQLPEEGLKFMVYLQKENIIDESGMPKERFSAEFPKEGPSILRIQQVVRGDSAAYFCASSPGIAAGANVLTFGAGSRLTVL.

This sequence joins TRBV30 and TRBJ1-1; perhaps TRBD1 as D (5 bases). This CDR3 is 14 amino acids long. V was shortened by 2 bases and J by 2 bases, with 12 bases between the two germline ends. The germline gives CDR1 GTSNPN, CDR2 SVGIG (reference sequence). The CDR3 sequence: CAWSTSTVNTEAFF. CDR3 nucleotide sequence: TGTGCCTGGAGTACCTCGACAGTTAACACTGAAGCTTTCTTT.

This clone was found once. The chain recombines TRBV5-1 with TRBJ1-2; 8 bases line up with TRBD1. In germline, CDR1 is SGHRS, CDR2 YFSETQ. The CDR3 spans 15 residues. V was clipped by 7 bases and J by 6 bases; unmatched bases: 14. As DNA, the CDR3 is TGCGCCAGCTCGGGATCGGCAGGGGGCGCGGATGGCTACACCTTC. Translation gives CASSGSAGGADGYTF.

This clone was seen only a few times. The chain employs TRBV19 and TRBJ1-1; the D is unclear. V was cut by 8 bases and J by 1 base, with 11 bases left in between. Germline V CDR1 and CDR2: LNHDA, SQIVND (reference sequence). The length of the CDR3 is 13 residues. CDR3 sequence (DNA): TGTGCCAGTGAAACAGCTAAGAACACTGAAGCTTTCTTT. It encodes CASETAKNTEAFF.

The chain links TRBV29-1 to TRBJ2-7, with 9 positions matching TRBD2. CDR3 length: 14 amino acids. Losses at the gene ends were 3 bases for V and 4 bases for J; bases not matched to a gene: 7. Germline CDR1 is SQVTM and CDR2 is ANQGSEA. In DNA form, the CDR3 reads TGCAGCGTTGAGAGCGGGGGGCGCATTTACGAGCAGTACTTC. Translated: CSVESGGRIYEQYF.

The chain recombines TRBV6-5 with TRBJ1-3, with D unresolved. The CDR3 extends over 15 amino acids. Germline CDR1 MNHEY, CDR2 SVGAGI. V was clipped by 2 bases and J by 0 bases, with 8 bases between them. The CDR3 protein is CASSYGLGSGNTIYF. The CDR3 DNA is TGTGCCAGCAGTTACGGACTGGGCTCTGGAAACACCATATATTTT.

This clone was seen a handful of times. The V gene is TRBV29-1, the J gene TRBJ2-3; TRBD1 matches 10 bases. The CDR3 loop spans 14 amino acids. V trimming: 3 bases; J trimming: 4 bases; junction bases outside the gene matches: 4. CDR1 and CDR2 (germline): SQVTM, ANQGSEA. The CDR3 region is CSVDAGTGADTQYF. CDR3 in DNA: TGCAGCGTTGATGCCGGGACAGGGGCAGATACGCAGTATTTT.

V gene TRBV30 combines with J gene TRBJ1-2; 10 nucleotides line up with TRBD1. This CDR3 has 13 amino acids. Trimming at V came to 8 bases and at J to 3 bases, leaving 6 bases not matched to a gene. CDR1 GTSNPN and CDR2 SVGIG come from the germline V gene (reference sequence). CDR3 sequence reads: CAGRGQGDYGYTF. Here the CDR3 DNA reads TGTGCCGGCCGTGGACAGGGGGACTATGGCTACACCTTC.

V gene TRBV2 combines with J gene TRBJ2-2, with D hard to call. The CDR3 sequence is 12 residues long. The V gene's germline CDR1 is SNHLY and CDR2 FYNNEI. V lost 4 bases to trimming and J lost 1 base, with 1 base between them. The chain's CDR3 is CASSVNTGELFF. Written as DNA, the CDR3 is TGTGCCAGCAGTGTGAACACCGGGGAGCTGTTTTTT.

The V gene is TRBV30, the J gene TRBJ1-6; D unclear. The germline CDR1 and CDR2 sequences are GTSNPN and SVGIG (reference sequence). This CDR3 region has 13 residues. V was cut by 3 bases and J by 9 bases, with 12 bases left in between. The CDR3 region is CAWSESLGSPLHF. Here the CDR3 DNA reads TGTGCCTGGAGCGAGTCCCTAGGTTCACCCCTCCACTTT.

This chain joins TRBV2 and TRBJ2-5, with D perhaps matching TRBD2 (5 bases). Trimming took 6 bases from V and 3 from J, leaving 11 bases between them. The CDR3 length is 13 residues. Looked up from germline, CDR1 is SNHLY and CDR2 is FYNNEI. CDR3 sequence: CASRGSGEETQYF. The CDR3 DNA is TGTGCCAGCAGAGGGTCCGGGGAAGAGACCCAGTACTTC.

This clone was observed a handful of times. Other DNA sequences of this sample code for an identical CDR3. The chain employs TRBV29-1 and TRBJ2-5; D ambiguous. CDR1 and CDR2 (germline): SQVTM, ANQGSEA. Trimming stripped 4 bases from V and 5 bases from J, with 5 bases between. This CDR3 has 10 amino acids. Here the CDR3 reads CSVAEETQYF. In DNA form, the CDR3 reads TGCAGCGTTGCCGAGGAGACCCAGTACTTC.

This clone was seen a few times. The V and J genes are TRBV5-1 and TRBJ2-5, with 8 bases identical to TRBD1. V lost 0 bases and J lost 4; bases outside the gene matches: 11. This CDR3 is 17 amino acids long. From germline, CDR1 is SGHRS and CDR2 YFSETQ. DNA for the CDR3: TGCGCCAGCAGCTTGGGTACCGGGACAGGCCCAAGAGAGACCCAGTACTTC. Its translation: CASSLGTGTGPRETQYF.

V is TRBV6-6 and J is TRBJ2-5, with D uncertain. V was cut by 6 bases and J by 5 bases, with 7 bases left in between. CDR1 MNHNY and CDR2 SVGAGI come from the germline V gene (reference sequence). The length of the CDR3 is 11 residues. CDR3 protein: CASSGGETQYF. The CDR3, as DNA: TGTGCCAGCAGCGGTGGGGAGACCCAGTACTTC.

The rearrangement links TRBV29-1 to TRBJ2-7; no firm D call. Germline V gene sequence: CDR1 SQVTM, CDR2 ANQGSEA. This CDR3 is 14 amino acids long. Trimming left V 4 bases short and J 0 bases short, with 13 bases between. The CDR3 nucleotides read TGCAGCGTTGCAAAAGGGTCTCCCTCCTACGAGCAGTACTTC. Translation: CSVAKGSPSYEQYF.

The chain has TRBV6-6 and TRBJ1-2; tentatively, D is TRBD1 (6 bases). Germline CDR1 and CDR2: MNHNY and SVGAGI (reference sequence). V was trimmed by 1 base and J by 2 bases, leaving 11 bases between them. The CDR3 is 15 residues long. The CDR3 sequence is CASSYLAGVNYGYTF. The DNA for the CDR3 is TGTGCCAGCAGTTACTTGGCAGGGGTAAACTATGGCTACACCTTC.

J is TRBJ2-5 and V is TRBV28, with unresolved D. Germline CDR1 is MDHEN and CDR2 is SYDVKM. V shed 6 bases and J shed 1 base, with 9 bases lying between them. The CDR3 contains 13 residues. CDR3 region: CASRRAAQETQYF. Written as DNA, the CDR3 is TGTGCCAGCAGGCGTGCAGCCCAAGAGACCCAGTACTTC.

The chain employs TRBV29-1 and TRBJ1-2; 8 nucleotides match TRBD1. The CDR3 runs to 16 residues. Trimming at V came to 7 bases and at J to 7 bases, leaving 20 bases not matched to a gene. Per the germline V gene, CDR1 is SQVTM and CDR2 is ANQGSEA. The CDR3 protein is CSAMSPAGGRESGYTF. The CDR3 DNA reads TGCAGCGCTATGAGCCCTGCAGGGGGCAGGGAGTCTGGCTACACCTTC.